One and the same sample provided the 12 T cell receptor beta chains below, sequenced in a study of monozygotic twins with inflammatory bowel disease (dated by TCRdb to about 2019). Library generation was performed with 5' RACE. Sequencing took place on an Illumina HiSeq 2500. Through TCRdb reprocessing, the reads give one entry per CDR3 protein sequence; DNA is omitted. The sample table on file contains fewer than 200,000 distinct CDR3 sequences. 2% to 3% of the sample belongs to the ten largest clones. The sample was blood. These receptors were collected from a human donor with ulcerative colitis or Crohn's disease, or a healthy co-twin of an affected twin (not recorded which).

This rearrangement joins TRBV20-1 to TRBJ2-3; TCRdb indicates TRBD2, and absent DNA this call remains unverified. CDR1 and CDR2 from the germline V gene are DFQATT and SNEGSKA (reference sequence). This CDR3 region has 14 residues. CDR3 residues: CSARTSGREDTQYF.

The V call is TRBV11-1, the J call TRBJ2-3; TCRdb reports TRBD2, a call that lacks DNA to check it against. Germline CDR1 reads SGHAT; CDR2 reads FQDESV (reference sequence). CDR3 length: 18 amino acids. CDR3 protein: CASSFGLAGGPSTDTQYF.

V usage is TRBV20-1 and J usage is TRBJ1-1. The length of the CDR3 is 13 residues. Germline V gives CDR1 DFQATT, CDR2 SNEGSKA (reference sequence). The CDR3 region is CSARAGPNTEAFF.

V usage is TRBV5-1 and J usage is TRBJ2-7. CDR1 SGHRS and CDR2 YFSETQ come from the germline V gene. This CDR3 contains 15 residues. The CDR3 sequence: CASSLGVGRTYEQYF.

This chain uses TRBV3-1 with TRBJ2-1. CDR1 LGHDT and CDR2 YNNKEL come from the germline V gene (reference sequence). The CDR3 runs to 13 residues. CDR3 sequence reads: CASSQDWNNEQFF.

This chain connects TRBV5-1 to TRBJ2-1; TCRdb gives TRBD2 as the D gene, but with no DNA this cannot be confirmed. CDR1 SGHRS and CDR2 YFSETQ come from the germline V gene. The CDR3 sequence is 15 residues long. CDR3 protein: CASSLLLVRDNEQFF.

The V and J genes are TRBV5-1 and TRBJ2-7; TCRdb selects TRBD2, and the lack of DNA leaves this call unchecked. Per germline, CDR1 SGHRS and CDR2 YFSETQ. The CDR3 runs 18 residues. The CDR3 loop reads CASSLEGGLAGTLDEQYF. Looking up the rest from reference TRBV5-1 and TRBJ2-7 gives the full variable domain: KAGVTQTPRYLIKTRGQQVTLSCSPISGHRSVSWYQQTPGQGLQFLFEYFSETQRNKGNFPGRFSGRQFSNSRSEMNVSTLELGDSALYLCASSLEGGLAGTLDEQYFGPGTRLTVT.

The chain recombines TRBV20-1 with TRBJ1-2; TCRdb gives TRBD1 as the D gene, but with no DNA this cannot be confirmed. The CDR3 extends over 16 amino acids. Germline CDR1 reads DFQATT; CDR2 reads SNEGSKA (reference sequence). This chain's CDR3 is CSARGDRAPTNYGYTF.

The chain recombines TRBV25-1 with TRBJ2-3; TCRdb's D call of TRBD2 is untestable without DNA. Germline loops: CDR1 MGHDK, CDR2 SYGVNS. The CDR3 spans 15 residues. The CDR3 loop reads CASMEGTSSADTQYF. The full variable domain, with the rest looked up from reference TRBV25-1 and TRBJ2-3, is EADIYQTPRYLVIGTGKKITLECSQTMGHDKMYWYQQDPGMELHLIHYSYGVNSTEKGDLSSESTVSRIRTEHFPLTLESARPSHTSQYLCASMEGTSSADTQYFGPGTRLTVL.

The CDR3: CATSRDLQTEAFF. The chain recombines TRBV15 with TRBJ1-1. The CDR3 spans 13 residues. CDR1 is LNHNV, CDR2 YYDKDF, per germline (reference sequence).

V usage is TRBV5-1 and J usage is TRBJ2-1; TCRdb reports TRBD2, a call that lacks DNA to check it against. The germline V gene encodes CDR1 SGHRS and CDR2 YFSETQ. The CDR3 contains 17 residues. The chain's CDR3 is CASSLAGASGSYNEQFF.

The chain has TRBV25-1 and TRBJ2-7; TCRdb gives TRBD1 as the D gene, but with no DNA this cannot be confirmed. The germline V gene has CDR1 MGHDK and CDR2 SYGVNS. The CDR3 is 16 residues long. CDR3 residues: CASSDLPGTGSYEQYF.